The present TCR beta chain was sequenced within a study of T cells in women clearing cervical HPV infection. Study-wide context: Donors had HPV16-related CIN3 or worse; 2 had invasive cancer. Case blood was drawn a median around 140 days after lesion detection.

This CDR3 comprises 14 residues. Germline values: CDR1 WNHNN, CDR2 SYGVQD (reference sequence). With 8 bases removed from V and 5 bases from J, the gap between germline ends came to 18 bases. As to this clone: Read coverage stops 3 residues before the CDR3 terminus; the germline J gene supplies the remainder.

TCRdb's copy holds only in-frame clones and misses some; the assay was immunoSEQ multiplex PCR. The table lists fewer than 40,000 clones, with 6.6% in the top ten. Each participant carried one incident cervical HPV16 infection only. This sequence was found in a woman aged 18 to 75 with a cervical HPV16 infection that either progressed to CIN3+ or cleared (not recorded which). V and J are TRBV10-1 and TRBJ1-1; TRBD1 might be the D (5 bases). The sample taken for sequencing was blood buffy coat. The DNA read from the CDR3 is TGCGCCAGCTCTCGAGCGGGGGTGGGAACTGAA. Translated, it gives CASSRAGVGTE. The whole CDR3 protein is CASSRAGVGTEAFF.